This TCR beta chain emerged from a study of identical twins. A single record per CDR3 protein comes from TCRdb applying MiXCR to the 5' RACE reads. The table lists about 200,000 distinct CDR3 sequences, 15% to 20% of them singletons. CDR3 length equals 24 residues. In germline, CDR1 is KGHDR, CDR2 SFDVKD. The V gene end was trimmed by 5 bases and the J gene end by 0 bases; junction bases not matched to a gene: 28. These records were also assigned to another study, of T cells expressing NK-cell markers. That paper notes: Dominant NKG2C+ clonotype frequencies of roughly 1.0-7.5% of CD8+ T cells were measured in over 5 donors.

The chain joins TRBV24-1 to TRBJ2-4; 9 bases agree with TRBD2. The sequenced material came from CD8+ T cells sorted from blood. The clonotype originates from a woman aged 18-29 years in good health. CDR3 sequence (DNA): TGTGCCACCAGTGGCGCACCACAGGGACTTCGATTAGCGGGAGAGTTACTAGCCAAAAACATTCAGTACTTC. This sequence encodes CATSGAPQGLRLAGELLAKNIQYF.